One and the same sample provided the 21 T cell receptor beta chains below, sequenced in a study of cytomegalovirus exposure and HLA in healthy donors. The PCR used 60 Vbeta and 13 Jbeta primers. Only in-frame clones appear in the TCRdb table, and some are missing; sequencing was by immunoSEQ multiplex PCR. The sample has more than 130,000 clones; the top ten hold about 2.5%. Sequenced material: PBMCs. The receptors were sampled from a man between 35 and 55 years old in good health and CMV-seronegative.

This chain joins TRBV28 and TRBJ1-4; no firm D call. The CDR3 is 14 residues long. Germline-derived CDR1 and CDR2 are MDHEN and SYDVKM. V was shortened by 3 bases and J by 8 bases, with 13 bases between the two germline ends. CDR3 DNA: TGTGCCAGCAGTTTTGAACTTGATGTAGAAAAACTGTTTTTT. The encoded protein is CASSFELDVEKLFF.

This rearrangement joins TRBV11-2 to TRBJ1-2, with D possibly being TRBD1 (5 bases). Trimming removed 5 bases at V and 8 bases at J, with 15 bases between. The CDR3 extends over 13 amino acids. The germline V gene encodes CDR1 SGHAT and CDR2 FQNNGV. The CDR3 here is CASSHIGREGYTF. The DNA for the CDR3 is TGTGCCAGCAGCCACATAGGCAGGGAAGGCTACACCTTC.

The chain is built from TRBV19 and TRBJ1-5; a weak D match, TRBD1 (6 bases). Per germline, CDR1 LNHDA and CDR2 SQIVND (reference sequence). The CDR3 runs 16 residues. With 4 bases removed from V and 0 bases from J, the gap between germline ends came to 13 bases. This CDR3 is CASSTGQFLSNQPQHF. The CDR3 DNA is TGTGCCAGTAGTACCGGACAGTTCCTTAGCAATCAGCCCCAGCATTTT.

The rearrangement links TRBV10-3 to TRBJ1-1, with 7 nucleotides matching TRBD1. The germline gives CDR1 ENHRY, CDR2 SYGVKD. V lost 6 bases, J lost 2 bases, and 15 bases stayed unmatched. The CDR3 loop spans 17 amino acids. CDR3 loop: CAIRISEGQYLNTEAFF. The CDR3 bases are TGTGCCATCAGAATATCCGAGGGACAGTACCTTAACACTGAAGCTTTCTTT.

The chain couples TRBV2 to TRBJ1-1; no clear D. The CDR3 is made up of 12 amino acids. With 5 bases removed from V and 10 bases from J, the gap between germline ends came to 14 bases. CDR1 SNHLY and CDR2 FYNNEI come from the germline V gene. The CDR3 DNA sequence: TGTGCCAGCAGTAGTTGGCGCGAGGGAGCTTTCTTT. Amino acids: CASSSWREGAFF.

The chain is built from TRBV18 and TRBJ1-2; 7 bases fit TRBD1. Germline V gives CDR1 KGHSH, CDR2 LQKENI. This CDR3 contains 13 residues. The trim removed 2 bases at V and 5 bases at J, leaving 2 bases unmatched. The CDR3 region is CASSPAGGYGYTF. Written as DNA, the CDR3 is TGTGCCAGCTCACCAGCAGGGGGGTATGGCTACACCTTC.

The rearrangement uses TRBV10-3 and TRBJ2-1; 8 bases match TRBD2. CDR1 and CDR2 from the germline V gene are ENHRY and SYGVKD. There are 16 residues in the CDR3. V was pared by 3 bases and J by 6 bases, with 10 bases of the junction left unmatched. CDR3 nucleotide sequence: TGTGCCATCAGTGATCCCAGCGGGGGATTTTTCAATGAGCAGTTCTTC. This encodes CAISDPSGGFFNEQFF.

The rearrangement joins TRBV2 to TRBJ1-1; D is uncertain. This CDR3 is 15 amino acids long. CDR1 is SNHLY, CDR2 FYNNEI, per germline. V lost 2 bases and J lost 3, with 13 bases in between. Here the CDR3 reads CASSERSLQYTEAFF. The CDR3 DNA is TGTGCCAGCAGTGAACGGTCCCTCCAATACACTGAAGCTTTCTTT.

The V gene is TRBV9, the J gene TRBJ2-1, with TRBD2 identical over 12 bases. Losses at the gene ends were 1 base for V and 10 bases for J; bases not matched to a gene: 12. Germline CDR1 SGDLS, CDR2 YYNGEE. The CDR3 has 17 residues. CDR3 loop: CASSVKDLAGGPREQFF. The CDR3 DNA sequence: TGTGCCAGCAGCGTAAAGGATCTAGCGGGGGGGCCTCGAGAGCAGTTCTTC.

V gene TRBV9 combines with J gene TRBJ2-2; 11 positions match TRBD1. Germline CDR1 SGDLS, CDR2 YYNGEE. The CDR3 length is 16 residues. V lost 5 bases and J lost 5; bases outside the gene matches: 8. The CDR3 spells CASRATDRGPTGELFF. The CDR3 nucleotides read TGTGCCAGCAGAGCGACGGACAGGGGGCCTACCGGGGAGCTGTTTTTT.

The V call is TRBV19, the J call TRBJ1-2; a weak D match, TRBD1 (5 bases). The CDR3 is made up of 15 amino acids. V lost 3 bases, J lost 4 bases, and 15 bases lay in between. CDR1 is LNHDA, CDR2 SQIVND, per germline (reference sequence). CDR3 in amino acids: CASSIHQGLLYGYTF. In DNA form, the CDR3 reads TGTGCCAGTAGTATCCACCAGGGACTACTCTATGGCTACACCTTC.

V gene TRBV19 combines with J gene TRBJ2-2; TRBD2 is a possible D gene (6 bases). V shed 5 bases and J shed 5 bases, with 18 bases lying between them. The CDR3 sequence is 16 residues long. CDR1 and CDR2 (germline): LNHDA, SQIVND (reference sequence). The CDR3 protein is CASSPRAGSSTGELFF. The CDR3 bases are TGTGCCAGTAGTCCCCGGGCGGGGTCGAGTACCGGGGAGCTGTTTTTT.

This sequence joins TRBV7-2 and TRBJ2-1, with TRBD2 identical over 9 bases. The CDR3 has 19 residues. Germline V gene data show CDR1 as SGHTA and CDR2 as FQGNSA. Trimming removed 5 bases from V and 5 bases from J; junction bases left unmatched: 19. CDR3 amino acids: CASSPQGRLSGGRNNEQFF. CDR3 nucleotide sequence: TGTGCCAGCAGCCCCCAAGGGAGACTGAGCGGGGGGCGGAACAATGAGCAGTTCTTC.

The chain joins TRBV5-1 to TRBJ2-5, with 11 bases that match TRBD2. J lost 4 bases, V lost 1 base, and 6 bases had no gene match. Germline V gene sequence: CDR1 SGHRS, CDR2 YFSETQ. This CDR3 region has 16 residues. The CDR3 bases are TGCGCCAGCAGCTTGCAACTAGCGGGGGTTTCAGAGACCCAGTACTTC. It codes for CASSLQLAGVSETQYF. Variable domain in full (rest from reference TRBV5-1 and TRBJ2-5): KAGVTQTPRYLIKTRGQQVTLSCSPISGHRSVSWYQQTPGQGLQFLFEYFSETQRNKGNFPGRFSGRQFSNSRSEMNVSTLELGDSALYLCASSLQLAGVSETQYFGPGTRLLVL.

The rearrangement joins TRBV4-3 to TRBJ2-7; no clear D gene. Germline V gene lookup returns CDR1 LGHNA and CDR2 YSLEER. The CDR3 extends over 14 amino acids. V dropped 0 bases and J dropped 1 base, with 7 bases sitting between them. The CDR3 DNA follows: TGCGCCAGCAGCCAAGATACGAGTTCCTACGAGCAGTACTTC. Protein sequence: CASSQDTSSYEQYF.

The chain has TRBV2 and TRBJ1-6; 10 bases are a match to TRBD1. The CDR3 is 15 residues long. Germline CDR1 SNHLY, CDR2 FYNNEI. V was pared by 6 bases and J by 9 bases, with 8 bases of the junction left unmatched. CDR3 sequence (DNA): TGTGCCAGCAGAGTTGAGGGACAGGGGACTTCACCCCTCCACTTT. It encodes CASRVEGQGTSPLHF.

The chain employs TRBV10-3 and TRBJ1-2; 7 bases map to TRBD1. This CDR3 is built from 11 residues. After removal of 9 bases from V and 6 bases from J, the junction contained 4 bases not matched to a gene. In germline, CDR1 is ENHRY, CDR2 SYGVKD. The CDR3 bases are TGTGCCATGGGTACAGGGGATGGCTACACCTTC. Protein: CAMGTGDGYTF.

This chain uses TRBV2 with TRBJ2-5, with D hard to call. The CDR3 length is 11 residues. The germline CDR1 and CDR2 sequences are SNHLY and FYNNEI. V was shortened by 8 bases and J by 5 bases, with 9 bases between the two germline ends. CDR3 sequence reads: CASSPGETQYF. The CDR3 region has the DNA TGTGCCAGCTCCCCCGGGGAGACCCAGTACTTC.

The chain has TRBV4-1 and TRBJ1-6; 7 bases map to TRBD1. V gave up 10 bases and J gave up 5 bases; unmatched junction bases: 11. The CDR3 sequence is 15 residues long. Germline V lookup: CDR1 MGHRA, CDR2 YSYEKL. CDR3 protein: CATRQGGSNNSPLHF. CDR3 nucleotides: TGCGCCACCAGACAGGGAGGGTCGAATAATTCACCCCTCCACTTT.

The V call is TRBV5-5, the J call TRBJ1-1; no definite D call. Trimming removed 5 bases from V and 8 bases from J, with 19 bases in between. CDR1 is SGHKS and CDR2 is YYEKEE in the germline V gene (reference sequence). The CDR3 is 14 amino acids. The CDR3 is CASRAGSGNNEAFF. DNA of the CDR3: TGTGCCAGCAGAGCGGGGTCTGGGAATAACGAAGCTTTCTTT.

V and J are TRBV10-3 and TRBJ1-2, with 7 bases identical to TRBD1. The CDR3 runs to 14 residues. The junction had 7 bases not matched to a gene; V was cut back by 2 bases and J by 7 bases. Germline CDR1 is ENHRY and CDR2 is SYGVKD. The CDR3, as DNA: TGTGCCATCAGTGAGAAGGGGGCTGAGGGTGGCTACACCTTC. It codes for CAISEKGAEGGYTF.